This T cell receptor beta chain appears in the sequencing data of a study of STAT5B mutations in CD4+ large granular lymphocyte leukemia. Points from the study as a whole: Higher CD4+ than CD8+ T-LGLL clonality might reflect small sample size. 8/27 top patient clones versus 2/35 control clones were TRBV06-family. Main leukemic clonotypes were patient-specific, but approximately 25% appeared at low frequency elsewhere.

In the original workflow: The detection floor for productive clonotype frequency was 2.59 x 10-5. The method was immunoSEQ multiplex PCR; TCRdb's version includes in-frame clones alone and lacks a portion of them. That table supplies the V and J calls and clone size; D and trimming were determined from the DNA. The sample consists of 40,000 to 50,000 clones, about 80% of them appearing once. The CDR3 has 14 amino acids. With 3 bases removed from V and 3 bases from J, the gap between germline ends came to 12 bases. The germline gives CDR1 SGHRS, CDR2 YFSETQ. This clone has a handful of counts. Its antigen is unidentified.

The sequence was obtained from a human donor in good health. V gene TRBV5-1 combines with J gene TRBJ1-2; D remains unclear. Sequences were obtained from CD4+ T cells from blood buffy coats. The CDR3 nucleotides read TGCGCCAGCAGCTATTACCCCGCCGACTATGGCTACACCTTC. Its protein is CASSYYPADYGYTF.